Below, 14 T cell receptor beta chains from the same sample are listed, as sequenced in a study of cytomegalovirus exposure and HLA in healthy donors. In the PCR, 60 Vbeta and 13 Jbeta primers were used. Profiled with immunoSEQ multiplex PCR; TCRdb holds only in-frame clones, not every one. The profile shows about 190,000 clones, roughly 79% of them singletons. The sequenced sample consisted of PBMCs. The receptors shown here come from a woman aged 18 to 35 in good health and CMV-seronegative.

The chain employs TRBV12-5 and TRBJ1-5; tentatively, D is TRBD1 (5 bases). V was trimmed by 9 bases and J by 5 bases, leaving 20 bases between them. Germline loops: CDR1 LGHNT, CDR2 FRNRAP. CDR3 length: 15 amino acids. DNA for the CDR3: TGTGCTAGCACCCCTCCTAGACAGATAGATCAGCCCCAGCATTTT. Amino acids: CASTPPRQIDQPQHF.

This clone was counted a single time. This rearrangement joins TRBV30 to TRBJ1-4; no clear D gene. Germline values: CDR1 GTSNPN, CDR2 SVGIG (reference sequence). There are 15 residues in the CDR3. Trimming cost V 3 bases and J 7 bases, with 18 bases left between them. CDR3 protein: CAWSPRAGSGEKLFF. CDR3 DNA: TGTGCCTGGAGCCCTAGGGCGGGGAGTGGTGAAAAACTGTTTTTT.

The chain recombines TRBV5-6 with TRBJ2-5, with D hard to call. The CDR3 consists of 13 residues. V gave up 4 bases and J gave up 11 bases, with 18 bases separating them. Germline CDR1 SGHDT, CDR2 YYEEEE. CDR3 DNA sequence: TGTGCCAGCAGCAACTCCTTGAAGAGTGAGCAGTACTTC. This codes for CASSNSLKSEQYF. Variable domain in full (rest from reference TRBV5-6 and TRBJ2-5): DAGVTQSPTHLIKTRGQQVTLRCSPKSGHDTVSWYQQALGQGPQFIFQYYEEEERQRGNFPDRFSGHQFPNYSSELNVNALLLGDSALYLCASSNSLKSEQYFGPGTRLLVL.

This chain uses TRBV6-1 with TRBJ2-2; 8 nucleotides line up with TRBD1. V was clipped by 4 bases and J by 4 bases; unmatched bases: 8. Germline V CDR1 and CDR2: MNHNS, SASEGT. The CDR3 totals 16 residues. CDR3 loop: CASSGSRGLSTGELFF. CDR3 in DNA: TGTGCCAGCAGTGGATCCAGGGGGCTGAGCACCGGGGAGCTGTTTTTT.

The V gene is TRBV19, the J gene TRBJ2-5, with 11 bases that match TRBD1. This CDR3 has 14 amino acids. The germline gives CDR1 LNHDA, CDR2 SQIVND (reference sequence). Losses at the gene ends were 3 bases for V and 4 bases for J; bases not matched to a gene: 1. The CDR3 spells CASSMGQGGETQYF. The CDR3 region has the DNA TGTGCCAGTAGTATGGGACAGGGGGGAGAGACCCAGTACTTC.

The chain combines TRBV6-1 with TRBJ1-6; weak D call: TRBD1 (6 bases). This CDR3 region has 17 residues. V was clipped by 2 bases and J by 5 bases, with 16 bases between them. Germline V lookup: CDR1 MNHNS, CDR2 SASEGT. CDR3 sequence reads: CASSEYYRGGNNSPLHF. The CDR3 DNA reads TGTGCCAGCAGTGAATACTATAGAGGGGGAAATAATTCACCCCTCCACTTT.

The chain recombines TRBV11-2 with TRBJ2-1; 10 nucleotides line up with TRBD1. J gave up 7 bases and V 1 base, and 4 bases lay outside the gene matches. Germline assignment: CDR1 SGHAT and CDR2 FQNNGV. This CDR3 has 15 residues. CDR3 nucleotides: TGTGCCAGCAGCTTAGGACAGGGGGCGCATAATGAGCAGTTCTTC. Amino acids: CASSLGQGAHNEQFF.

The J gene is TRBJ2-5, the V gene TRBV5-1, with D possibly being TRBD1 (6 bases). V dropped 0 bases and J dropped 5 bases, with 11 bases sitting between them. Germline assignment: CDR1 SGHRS and CDR2 YFSETQ. The CDR3 runs 14 residues. The CDR3 DNA follows: TGCGCCAGCAGCTTGGCAGACAGGCGGGAGACCCAGTACTTC. Translated, it gives CASSLADRRETQYF.

This rearrangement joins TRBV5-6 to TRBJ2-7; D possibly corresponds to TRBD2 (6 bases). The V gene's germline CDR1 is SGHDT and CDR2 YYEEEE. With 1 base removed from V and 0 bases from J, the gap between germline ends came to 14 bases. This CDR3 is 16 amino acids long. CDR3 bases: TGTGCCAGCAGCTTGTCACCGGGGGTTAACTCCTACGAGCAGTACTTC. Protein product: CASSLSPGVNSYEQYF.

The chain has TRBV5-1 and TRBJ2-6, with D unresolved. V lost 4 bases, J lost 2 bases, and 10 bases lay in between. The CDR3 spans 15 residues. Germline CDR1 SGHRS, CDR2 YFSETQ. This CDR3 is CASSQLSPGANVLTF. In DNA, the CDR3 is TGCGCCAGCAGCCAACTATCCCCTGGGGCCAACGTCCTGACTTTC.

The chain has TRBV5-1 and TRBJ1-1, with a possible D match to TRBD1 (5 bases). The CDR3 is 13 residues long. Per the germline V gene, CDR1 is SGHRS and CDR2 is YFSETQ. The ends were cut back, 2 bases at V and 1 base at J, with 6 bases in the middle. The CDR3 DNA follows: TGCGCCAGCAGCTTTGACAGGAACACTGAAGCTTTCTTT. Translated, it gives CASSFDRNTEAFF.

The rearrangement uses TRBV7-9 and TRBJ1-5; perhaps TRBD1 as D (5 bases). Trimming pared 5 bases from V and 3 bases from J, leaving 14 bases between. Germline loops: CDR1 SEHNR, CDR2 FQNEAQ (reference sequence). The CDR3 has 15 amino acids. The CDR3 here is CASSRSGGNNQPQHF. The CDR3, as DNA: TGTGCCAGCAGCCGTTCCGGGGGAAACAATCAGCCCCAGCATTTT. Filled out from reference TRBV7-9 and TRBJ1-5, the complete variable domain reads DTGVSQNPRHKITKRGQNVTFRCDPISEHNRLYWYRQTLGQGPEFLTYFQNEAQLEKSRLLSDRFSAERPKGSFSTLEIQRTEQGDSAMYLCASSRSGGNNQPQHFGDGTRLSIL.

The chain carries TRBV11-1 and TRBJ1-2, with TRBD1 matching 9 bases. Germline trimming cut 5 bases from V and 5 bases from J; bases unmatched to any gene: 3. This CDR3 comprises 13 residues. The V gene's germline CDR1 is SGHAT and CDR2 FQDESV (reference sequence). CDR3 sequence (DNA): TGTGCCAGCAGCAAGGACAGGGGTTATGGCTACACCTTC. Translated: CASSKDRGYGYTF.

This chain connects TRBV2 to TRBJ2-1; tentatively, D is TRBD1 (5 bases). Germline CDR1 and CDR2: SNHLY and FYNNEI. This CDR3 comprises 14 residues. V lost 6 bases to trimming and J lost 3 bases, with 12 bases between them. DNA for the CDR3: TGTGCCAGCAGCGGTCCGACAGTCTACAATGAGCAGTTCTTC. Translation: CASSGPTVYNEQFF.